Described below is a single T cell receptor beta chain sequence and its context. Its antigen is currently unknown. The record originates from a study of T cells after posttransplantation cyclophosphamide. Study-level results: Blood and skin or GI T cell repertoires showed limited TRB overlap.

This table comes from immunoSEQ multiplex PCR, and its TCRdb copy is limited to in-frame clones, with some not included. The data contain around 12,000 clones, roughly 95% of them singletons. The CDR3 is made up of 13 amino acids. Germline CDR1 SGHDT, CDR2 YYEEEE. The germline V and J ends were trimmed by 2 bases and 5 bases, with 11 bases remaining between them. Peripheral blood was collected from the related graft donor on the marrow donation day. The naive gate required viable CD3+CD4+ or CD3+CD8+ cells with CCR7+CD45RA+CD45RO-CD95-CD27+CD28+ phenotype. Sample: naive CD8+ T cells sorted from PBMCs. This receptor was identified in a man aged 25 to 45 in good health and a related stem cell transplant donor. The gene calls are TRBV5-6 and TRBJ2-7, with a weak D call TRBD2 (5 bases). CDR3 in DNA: TGTGCCAGCAGCTTCGAGGAGGTAAACGAGCAGTACTTC. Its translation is CASSFEEVNEQYF.